This T cell receptor beta chain stems from a study of spatial heterogeneity in lung cancer (dated by TCRdb to about 2019). General notes on the study: Donors were over 60 patients with early-stage, untreated non-small cell lung cancer from the lung TRACERx cohort. Follow-up PBMC samples were sequenced whenever available, with the median time to follow-up being approximately 2 years after resection. More beta-chain than alpha-chain transcripts were consistently detected, likely reflecting higher beta-chain transcript abundance. In the raw uncorrected reads, each unique combination of TCR and UMI appeared more than ten times on average. In non-small cell lung cancer, the study quantitatively compared TCR alpha and beta repertoires across several tumor regions, matched nontumor lung, and blood. TCR repertoire features were related to nonsynonymous mutation counts determined by whole-exome sequencing of tumor tissue. Both alpha and beta chains were TCR-sequenced in samples taken at surgery, namely 220 tumor regions, around 64 matched nontumor lung samples and approximately 58 PBMC samples.

In regard to this clonotype: Its antigen is unknown. No per-base quality is available; no much larger clone lies one base away.

Preparation of the library involved 5' RACE. The instrument was a NextSeq 500. In the TCR library protocol, a unique molecular identifier was attached to each TCR cDNA molecule so that PCR and sequencing errors could be corrected. For the original study's pipeline: Decombinator tools were used for TCR identification, UMI-based error correction and CDR3 extraction. TCRs above a frequency of 2 per 1,000, corresponding to the top 1% of the tumor frequency distribution, were defined as expanded. Rényi diversity was computed with the R vegan package after subsampling each repertoire 100 times to 5,000 TCRs. CDR3 similarity networks were constructed using string-kernel similarity of amino acid triplets, with links drawn between CDR3s whose pairwise similarity was above 0.82. Starting from the raw public reads, TCRdb applied fastp trimming at Q25, assembled clones with MiXCR and retained in-frame beta chains. Rows matching on CDR3 protein sequence are summarized as one entry with the most common DNA and genes. It is TCRdb's table, rather than the study itself, that gives the V and J calls and clone size. This sample gives under 150,000 distinct CDR3 sequences in total; more than 9% of them show up just once. In total, the top ten clones hold about 15% of the sample.

Results the study describes overall, beyond this receptor: Additional single-cell paired TCR alpha and beta sequencing was considered necessary to confirm, at a functional level, the hypothesis that regional TCRs recognize regional mutations. Ubiquitous expanded tumor TCRs were found in blood more often at tumor resection than at routine follow-up. Comparisons of baseline and follow-up blood repertoires included only approximately 13 patients.

The sample's time point label, decoded: blood at routine non-recurrence follow-up after resection. Without any cell sorting, TCR sequencing was performed on whole RNA extracted either from tumor and nontumor lung tissue or from cryopreserved PBMC samples. Patients were selected for TCR sequencing only if sufficient RNA was available from at least two tumor regions. This receptor was obtained from a male donor with early-stage non-small cell lung cancer. The sample here was PBMCs, taken at follow-up.

The DNA sequence is given as TGTGCCAGCAGCGCCCCACTCCGATTTAGCACAGATACGCAGTATTTT. It is translated as CASSAPLRFSTDTQYF. The rearrangement combines TRBV7-8 with TRBJ2-3; the D gene cannot be named for sure. Looking up the germline V gene yields CDR1 SGHVS and CDR2 FQNEAQ. The CDR3 runs 16 amino acids, cysteine and phenylalanine included. The sequence is cut down to CDR3 DNA, 48 bases in frame from base 1. Between the V and J ends, shortened by 5 bases and 0 bases respectively, the junction contains 15 bases.